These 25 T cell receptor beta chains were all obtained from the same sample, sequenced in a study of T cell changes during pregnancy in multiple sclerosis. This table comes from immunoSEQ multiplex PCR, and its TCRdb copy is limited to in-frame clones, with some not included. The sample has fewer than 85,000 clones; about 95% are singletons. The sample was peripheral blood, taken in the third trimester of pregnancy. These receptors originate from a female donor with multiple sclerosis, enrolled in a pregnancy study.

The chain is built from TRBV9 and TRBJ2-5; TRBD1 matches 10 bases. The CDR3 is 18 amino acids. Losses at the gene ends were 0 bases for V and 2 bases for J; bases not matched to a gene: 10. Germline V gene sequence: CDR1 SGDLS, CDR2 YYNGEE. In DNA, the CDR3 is TGTGCCAGCAGCGTAGGCGGACAGGGGGGACGGACACAAGAGACCCAGTACTTC. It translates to CASSVGGQGGRTQETQYF.

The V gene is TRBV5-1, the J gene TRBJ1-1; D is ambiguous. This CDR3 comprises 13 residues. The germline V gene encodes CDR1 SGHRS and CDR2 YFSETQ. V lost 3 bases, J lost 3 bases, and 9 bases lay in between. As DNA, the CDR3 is TGCGCCAGCAGCTCTGGAGAGGACACTGAAGCTTTCTTT. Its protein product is CASSSGEDTEAFF.

The chain's CDR3 is CASSVTAQGFNTEAFF. In nucleotides, the CDR3 is TGTGCCAGCAGCGTAACTGCACAGGGGTTTAACACTGAAGCTTTCTTT. This chain connects TRBV11-2 to TRBJ1-1, with 7 bases fitting TRBD1. With 5 bases clipped from V and 2 bases from J, the junction kept 11 bases outside the gene matches. This CDR3 comprises 16 residues. Germline-derived CDR1 and CDR2 are SGHAT and FQNNGV.

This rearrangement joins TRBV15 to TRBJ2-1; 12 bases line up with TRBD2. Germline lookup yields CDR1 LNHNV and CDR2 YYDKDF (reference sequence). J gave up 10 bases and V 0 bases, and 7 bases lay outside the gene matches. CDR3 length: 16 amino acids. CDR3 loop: CATSRDRLAGGREQFF. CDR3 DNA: TGTGCCACCAGCAGAGATCGGCTAGCGGGGGGGCGAGAGCAGTTCTTC.

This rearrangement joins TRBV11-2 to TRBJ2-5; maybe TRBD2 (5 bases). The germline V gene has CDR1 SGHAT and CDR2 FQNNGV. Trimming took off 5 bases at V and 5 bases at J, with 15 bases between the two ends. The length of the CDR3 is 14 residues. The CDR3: CASSRTTGSETQYF. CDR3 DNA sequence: TGTGCCAGCAGCCGAACTACGGGGTCCGAGACCCAGTACTTC.

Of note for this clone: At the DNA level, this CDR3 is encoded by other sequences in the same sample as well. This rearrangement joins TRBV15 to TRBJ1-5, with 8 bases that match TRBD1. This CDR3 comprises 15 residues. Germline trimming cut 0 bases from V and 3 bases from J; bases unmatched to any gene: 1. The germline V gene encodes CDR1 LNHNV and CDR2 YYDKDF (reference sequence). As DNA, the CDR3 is TGTGCCACCAGCAGAGACAGGGGGCTCAATCAGCCCCAGCATTTT. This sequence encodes CATSRDRGLNQPQHF.

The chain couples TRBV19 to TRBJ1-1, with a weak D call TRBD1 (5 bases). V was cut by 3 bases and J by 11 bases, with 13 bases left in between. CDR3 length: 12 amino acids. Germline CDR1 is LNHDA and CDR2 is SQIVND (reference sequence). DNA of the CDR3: TGTGCCAGTAGTATTTGGGGGGGAACGGCTTTCTTT. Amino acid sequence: CASSIWGGTAFF.

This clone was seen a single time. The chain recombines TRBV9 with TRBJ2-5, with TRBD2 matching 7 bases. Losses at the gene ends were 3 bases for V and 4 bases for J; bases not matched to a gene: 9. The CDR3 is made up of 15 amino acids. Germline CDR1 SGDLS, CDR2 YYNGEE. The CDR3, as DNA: TGTGCCAGCAGCGGTGGTGGGGGGGAGCGAGAGACCCAGTACTTC. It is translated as CASSGGGGERETQYF.

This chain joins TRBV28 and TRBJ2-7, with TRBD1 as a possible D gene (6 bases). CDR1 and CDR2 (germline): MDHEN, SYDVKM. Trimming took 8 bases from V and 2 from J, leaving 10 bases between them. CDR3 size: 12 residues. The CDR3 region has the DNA TGTGCCAGCGGGGACACTACCTACGAGCAGTACTTC. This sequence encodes CASGDTTYEQYF.

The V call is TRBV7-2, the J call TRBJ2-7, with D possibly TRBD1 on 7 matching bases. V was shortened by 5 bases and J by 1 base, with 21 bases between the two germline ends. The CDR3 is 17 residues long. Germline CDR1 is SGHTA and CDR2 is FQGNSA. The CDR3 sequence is CASSPGPGDRLSYEQYF. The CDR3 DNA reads TGTGCCAGCAGCCCTGGGCCGGGGGACAGACTTTCCTACGAGCAGTACTTC.

This CDR3 is CASSVGSGGQETQYF. For the CDR3, the DNA is TGTGCCAGCAGCGTGGGTAGCGGGGGACAAGAGACCCAGTACTTC. The chain links TRBV9 to TRBJ2-5; 9 bases line up with TRBD2. With V trimmed by 2 bases and J by 2 bases, 4 bases remained unmatched. Germline V gives CDR1 SGDLS, CDR2 YYNGEE. This CDR3 spans 15 amino acids. Variable domain in full (rest from reference TRBV9 and TRBJ2-5): DSGVTQTPKHLITATGQRVTLRCSPRSGDLSVYWYQQSLDQGLQFLIQYYNGEERAKGNILERFSAQQFPDLHSELNLSSLELGDSALYFCASSVGSGGQETQYFGPGTRLLVL.

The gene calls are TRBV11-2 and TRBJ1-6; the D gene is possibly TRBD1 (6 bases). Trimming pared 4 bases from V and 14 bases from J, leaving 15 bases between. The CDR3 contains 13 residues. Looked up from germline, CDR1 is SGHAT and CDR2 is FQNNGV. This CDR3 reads CASSSLSDSTLHF. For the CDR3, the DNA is TGTGCCAGCAGCTCCCTATCGGACAGCACCCTCCACTTT.

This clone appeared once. The CDR3, as DNA: TGTGCCAGCATAGCAAGCGCCCGACTACAAGAGACCCAGTACTTC. Protein sequence: CASIASARLQETQYF. The chain uses TRBV6-1 and TRBJ2-5, with a weak D call TRBD2 (5 bases). The V gene's germline CDR1 is MNHNS and CDR2 SASEGT. V lost 7 bases and J lost 2, with 17 bases in between. This CDR3 has 15 residues.

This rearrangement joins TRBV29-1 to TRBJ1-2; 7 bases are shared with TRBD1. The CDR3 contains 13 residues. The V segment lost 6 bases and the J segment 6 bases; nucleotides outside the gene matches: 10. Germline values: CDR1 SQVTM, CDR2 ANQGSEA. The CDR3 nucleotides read TGCAGCGTGGTGACAGGGAGTCGGGATGGCTACACCTTC. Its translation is CSVVTGSRDGYTF.

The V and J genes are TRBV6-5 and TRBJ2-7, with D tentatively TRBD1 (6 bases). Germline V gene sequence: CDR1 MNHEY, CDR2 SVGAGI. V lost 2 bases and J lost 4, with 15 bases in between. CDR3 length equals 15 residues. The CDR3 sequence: CASSYDGTPVYEQYF. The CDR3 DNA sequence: TGTGCCAGCAGTTACGACGGGACACCAGTTTACGAGCAGTACTTC.

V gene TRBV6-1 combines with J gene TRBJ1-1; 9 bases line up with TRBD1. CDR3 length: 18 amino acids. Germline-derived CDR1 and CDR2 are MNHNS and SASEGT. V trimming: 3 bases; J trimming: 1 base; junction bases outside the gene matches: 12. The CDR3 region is CASSDPGQGVVENTEAFF. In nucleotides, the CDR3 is TGTGCCAGCAGTGACCCGGGACAGGGAGTAGTGGAGAACACTGAAGCTTTCTTT.

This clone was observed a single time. CDR3 DNA: TGCGCCAGCAGCTTGACTAGCGGGGGGGATGAGCAGTTCTTC. Translation gives CASSLTSGGDEQFF. The genes are TRBV5-1 and TRBJ2-1; 13 nucleotides agree with TRBD2. V lost 1 base to trimming and J lost 8 bases; unmatched junction nucleotides: 0. In germline, CDR1 is SGHRS, CDR2 YFSETQ. The CDR3 has 14 amino acids.

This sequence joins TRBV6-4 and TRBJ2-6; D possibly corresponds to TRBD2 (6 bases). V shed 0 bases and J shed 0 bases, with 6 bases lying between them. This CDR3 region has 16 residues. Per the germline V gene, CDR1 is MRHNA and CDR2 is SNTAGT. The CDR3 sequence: CASSDSSGSGANVLTF. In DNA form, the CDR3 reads TGTGCCAGCAGTGACTCTAGCGGCTCTGGGGCCAACGTCCTGACTTTC.

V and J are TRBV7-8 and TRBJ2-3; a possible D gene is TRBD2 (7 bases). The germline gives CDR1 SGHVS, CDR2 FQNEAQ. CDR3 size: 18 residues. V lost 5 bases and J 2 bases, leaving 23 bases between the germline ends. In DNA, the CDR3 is TGTGCCAGCAGCCTATCCGGGGGGCCCCCGACCCTCACAGATACGCAGTATTTT. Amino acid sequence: CASSLSGGPPTLTDTQYF. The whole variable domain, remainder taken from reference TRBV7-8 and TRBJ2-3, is GAGVSQSPRYKVAKRGQDVALRCDPISGHVSLFWYQQALGQGPEFLTYFQNEAQLDKSGLPSDRFFAERPEGSVSTLKIQRTQQEDSAVYLCASSLSGGPPTLTDTQYFGPGTRLTVL.

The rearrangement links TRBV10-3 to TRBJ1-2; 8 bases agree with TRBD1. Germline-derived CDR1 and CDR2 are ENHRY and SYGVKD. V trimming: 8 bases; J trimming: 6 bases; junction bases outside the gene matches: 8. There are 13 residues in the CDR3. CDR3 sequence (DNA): TGTGCCATCGGTAGGCAGGGGGCAGATGGCTACACCTTC. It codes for CAIGRQGADGYTF.

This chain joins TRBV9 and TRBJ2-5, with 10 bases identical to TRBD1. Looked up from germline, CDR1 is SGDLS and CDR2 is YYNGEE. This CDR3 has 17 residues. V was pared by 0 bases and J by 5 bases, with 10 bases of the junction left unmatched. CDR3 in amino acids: CASSVAYLGTGAETQYF. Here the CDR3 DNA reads TGTGCCAGCAGCGTAGCGTATTTGGGGACAGGGGCTGAGACCCAGTACTTC. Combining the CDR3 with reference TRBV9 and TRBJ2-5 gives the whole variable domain DSGVTQTPKHLITATGQRVTLRCSPRSGDLSVYWYQQSLDQGLQFLIQYYNGEERAKGNILERFSAQQFPDLHSELNLSSLELGDSALYFCASSVAYLGTGAETQYFGPGTRLLVL.

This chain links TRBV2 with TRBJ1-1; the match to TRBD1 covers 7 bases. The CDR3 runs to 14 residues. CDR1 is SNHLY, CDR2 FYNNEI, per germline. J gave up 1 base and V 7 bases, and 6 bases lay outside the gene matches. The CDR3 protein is CASILGQPNTEAFF. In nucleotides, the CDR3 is TGTGCCAGCATCTTGGGACAGCCGAACACTGAAGCTTTCTTT.

CDR3 nucleotides: TGTGCCAGCAGCTTATTAGCTAGCGGGGCCGCCTACGAGCAGTACTTC. Protein product: CASSLLASGAAYEQYF. The V call is TRBV11-2, the J call TRBJ2-7; 9 positions agree with TRBD2. Germline CDR1 and CDR2: SGHAT and FQNNGV. The CDR3 is made up of 16 amino acids. Trimming took 2 bases from V and 2 from J; bases not matched to a gene: 7.

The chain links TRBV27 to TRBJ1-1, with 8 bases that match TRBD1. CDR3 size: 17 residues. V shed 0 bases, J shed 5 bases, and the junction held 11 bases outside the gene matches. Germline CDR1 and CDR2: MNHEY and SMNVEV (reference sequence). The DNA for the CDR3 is TGTGCCAGCAGTTTATCTCAGGGGGCGTATATTCCTACTGAAGCTTTCTTT. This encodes CASSLSQGAYIPTEAFF.

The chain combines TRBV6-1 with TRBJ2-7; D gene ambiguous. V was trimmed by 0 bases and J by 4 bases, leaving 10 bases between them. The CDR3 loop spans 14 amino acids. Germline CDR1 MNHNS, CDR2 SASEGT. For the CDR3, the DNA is TGTGCCAGCAGTGAAGCGTTGTACAGATACGAGCAGTACTTC. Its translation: CASSEALYRYEQYF.